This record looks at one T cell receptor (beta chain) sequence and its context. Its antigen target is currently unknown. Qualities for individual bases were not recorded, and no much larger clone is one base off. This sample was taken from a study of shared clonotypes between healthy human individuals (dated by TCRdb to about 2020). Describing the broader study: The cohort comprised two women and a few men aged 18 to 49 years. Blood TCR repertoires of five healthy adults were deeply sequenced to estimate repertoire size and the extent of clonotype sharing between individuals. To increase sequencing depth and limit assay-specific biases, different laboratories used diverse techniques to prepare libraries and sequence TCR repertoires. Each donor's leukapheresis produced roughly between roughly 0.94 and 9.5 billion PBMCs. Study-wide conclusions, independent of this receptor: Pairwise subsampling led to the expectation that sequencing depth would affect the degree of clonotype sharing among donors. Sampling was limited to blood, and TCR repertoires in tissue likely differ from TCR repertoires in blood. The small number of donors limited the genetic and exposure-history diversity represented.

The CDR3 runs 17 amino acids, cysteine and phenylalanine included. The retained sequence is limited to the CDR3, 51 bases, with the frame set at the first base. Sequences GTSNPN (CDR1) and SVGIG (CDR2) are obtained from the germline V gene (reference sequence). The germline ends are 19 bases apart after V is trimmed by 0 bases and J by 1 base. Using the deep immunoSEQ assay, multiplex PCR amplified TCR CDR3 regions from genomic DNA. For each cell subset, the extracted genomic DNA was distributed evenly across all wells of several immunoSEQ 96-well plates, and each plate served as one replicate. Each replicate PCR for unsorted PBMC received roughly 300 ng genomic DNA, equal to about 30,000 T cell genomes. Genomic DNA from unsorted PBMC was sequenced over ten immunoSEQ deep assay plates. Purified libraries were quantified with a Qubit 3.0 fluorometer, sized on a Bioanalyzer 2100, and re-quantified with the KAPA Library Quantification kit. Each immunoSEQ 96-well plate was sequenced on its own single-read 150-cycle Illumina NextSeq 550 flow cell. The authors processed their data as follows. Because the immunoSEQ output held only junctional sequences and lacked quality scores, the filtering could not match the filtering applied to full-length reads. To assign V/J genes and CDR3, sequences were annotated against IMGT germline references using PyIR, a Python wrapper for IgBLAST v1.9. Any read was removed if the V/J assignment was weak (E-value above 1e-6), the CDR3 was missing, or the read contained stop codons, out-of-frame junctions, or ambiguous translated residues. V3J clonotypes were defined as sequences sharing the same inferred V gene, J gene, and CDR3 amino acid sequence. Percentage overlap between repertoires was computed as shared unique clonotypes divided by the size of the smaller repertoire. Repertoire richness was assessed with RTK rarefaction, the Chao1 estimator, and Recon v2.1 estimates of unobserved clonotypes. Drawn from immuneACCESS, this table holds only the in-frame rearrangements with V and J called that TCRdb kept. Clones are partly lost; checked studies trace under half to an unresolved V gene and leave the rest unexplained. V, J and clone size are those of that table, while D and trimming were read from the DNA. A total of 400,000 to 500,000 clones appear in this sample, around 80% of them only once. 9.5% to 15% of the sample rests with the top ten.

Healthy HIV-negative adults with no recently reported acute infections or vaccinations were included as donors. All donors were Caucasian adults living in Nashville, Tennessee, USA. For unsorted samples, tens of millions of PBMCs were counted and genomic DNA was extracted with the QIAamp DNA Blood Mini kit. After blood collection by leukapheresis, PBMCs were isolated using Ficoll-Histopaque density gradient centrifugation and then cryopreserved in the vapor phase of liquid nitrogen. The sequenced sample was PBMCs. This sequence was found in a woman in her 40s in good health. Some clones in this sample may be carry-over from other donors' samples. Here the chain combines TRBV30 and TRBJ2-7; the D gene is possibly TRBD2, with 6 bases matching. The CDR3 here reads CAWSVSLNGGLSYEQYF. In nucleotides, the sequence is TGTGCCTGGAGTGTAAGCCTTAACGGGGGATTGTCCTACGAGCAGTACTTC.